A single sample gave rise to the 7 T cell receptor beta chains below, sequenced in a study of cytomegalovirus exposure and HLA in healthy donors. With 60 Vbeta and 13 Jbeta primers, the PCR was carried out. TCRdb's copy holds only in-frame clones and misses some; the assay was immunoSEQ multiplex PCR. There are 150,000 or so clones in the sample, with roughly 1.3% held by the top ten. Input material: PBMCs. These receptors were taken from a woman aged 55-70 years in good health and CMV-seronegative.

V and J are TRBV6-6 and TRBJ1-4, with 10 bases matching TRBD1. The CDR3 consists of 14 residues. The J segment lost 6 bases and the V segment lost 7 bases, leaving 5 bases of the junction unmatched. Germline-derived CDR1 and CDR2 are MNHNY and SVGAGI (reference sequence). The CDR3 coding sequence is TGTGCCAGCAATGACAGGGGGCGTTATGAAAAACTGTTTTTT. Translated, it gives CASNDRGRYEKLFF.

The chain is built from TRBV15 and TRBJ1-4; maybe TRBD1 (5 bases). From germline, CDR1 is LNHNV and CDR2 YYDKDF (reference sequence). The CDR3 has 17 amino acids. V was cut by 4 bases and J by 7 bases, with 22 bases left in between. CDR3 amino acids: CATSNQIQTATVEKLFF. CDR3 nucleotide sequence: TGTGCCACCAGCAACCAAATCCAGACAGCGACGGTTGAAAAACTGTTTTTT.

The J gene is TRBJ1-2, the V gene TRBV19; D perhaps matches TRBD1 (6 bases). The germline CDR1 and CDR2 sequences are LNHDA and SQIVND (reference sequence). There are 13 residues in the CDR3. V lost 4 bases, J lost 6 bases, and 12 bases lay in between. CDR3 coding DNA: TGTGCCAGTAGTACCAGACAGGTTCATGGCTACACCTTC. Translation gives CASSTRQVHGYTF.

This sequence joins TRBV7-2 and TRBJ2-7; 11 nucleotides agree with TRBD1. The germline gives CDR1 SGHTA, CDR2 FQGNSA. Trimming cost V 4 bases and J 4 bases; bases outside gene matches: 6. The CDR3 spans 15 residues. CDR3: CASSSRDRGGYEQYF. The CDR3 DNA reads as TGTGCCAGCAGCTCACGGGACAGGGGGGGTTACGAGCAGTACTTC.

This rearrangement joins TRBV5-1 to TRBJ2-5; perhaps TRBD1 as D (6 bases). Per germline, CDR1 SGHRS and CDR2 YFSETQ. V was trimmed by 0 bases and J by 1 base, leaving 16 bases between them. This CDR3 is 17 amino acids long. Here the CDR3 reads CASSLESPTGSQETQYF. CDR3 coding DNA: TGCGCCAGCAGCTTGGAGTCTCCGACAGGTAGCCAAGAGACCCAGTACTTC.

The chain employs TRBV5-4 and TRBJ1-3, with 9 bases matching TRBD1. The germline CDR1 and CDR2 sequences are SGHNT and YYREEE (reference sequence). The CDR3 is 16 amino acids. J gave up 6 bases and V 4 bases, and 11 bases lay outside the gene matches. CDR3: CASSTKGQGVLNTIYF. In nucleotides, the CDR3 is TGTGCCAGCAGCACTAAGGGACAGGGAGTTTTAAACACCATATATTTT.

J is TRBJ2-1 and V is TRBV11-2, with 11 bases identical to TRBD1. V dropped 5 bases and J dropped 6; count of bases not matched to a gene: 9. The CDR3 sequence is 16 residues long. CDR1 and CDR2 from the germline V gene are SGHAT and FQNNGV. The CDR3 region is CASSAWTGGFPNEQFF. CDR3 nucleotides: TGTGCCAGCAGCGCCTGGACAGGGGGCTTTCCCAATGAGCAGTTCTTC. Variable domain in full (rest from reference TRBV11-2 and TRBJ2-1): EAGVAQSPRYKIIEKRQSVAFWCNPISGHATLYWYQQILGQGPKLLIQFQNNGVVDDSQLPKDRFSAERLKGVDSTLKIQPAKLEDSAVYLCASSAWTGGFPNEQFFGPGTRLTVL.